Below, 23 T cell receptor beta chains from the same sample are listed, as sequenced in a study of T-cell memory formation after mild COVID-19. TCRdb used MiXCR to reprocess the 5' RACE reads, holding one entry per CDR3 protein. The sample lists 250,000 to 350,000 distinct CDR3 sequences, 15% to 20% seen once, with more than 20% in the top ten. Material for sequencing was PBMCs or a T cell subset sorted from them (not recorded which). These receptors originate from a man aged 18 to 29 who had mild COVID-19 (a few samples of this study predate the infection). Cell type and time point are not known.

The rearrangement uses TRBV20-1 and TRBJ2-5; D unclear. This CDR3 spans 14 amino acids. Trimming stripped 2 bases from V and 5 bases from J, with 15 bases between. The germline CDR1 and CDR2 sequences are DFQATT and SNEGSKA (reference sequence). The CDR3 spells CSARSHSTAETQYF. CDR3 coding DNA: TGCAGTGCTAGATCACATTCAACAGCGGAGACCCAGTACTTC.

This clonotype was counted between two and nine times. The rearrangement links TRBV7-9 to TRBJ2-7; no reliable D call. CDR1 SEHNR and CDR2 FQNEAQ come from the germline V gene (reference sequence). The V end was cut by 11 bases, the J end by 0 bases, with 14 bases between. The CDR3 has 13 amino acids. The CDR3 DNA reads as TGTGCCTCCCATTCCCTTAGCTCCTACGAGCAGTACTTC. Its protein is CASHSLSSYEQYF.

Here the CDR3 reads CASSPGLGSPDTQYF. In DNA form, the CDR3 reads TGTGCCAGCAGCCCCGGACTAGGCTCCCCAGATACGCAGTATTTT. The chain combines TRBV11-2 with TRBJ2-3; TRBD2 matches at 7 bases. Germline V gene sequence: CDR1 SGHAT, CDR2 FQNNGV. V lost 5 bases to trimming and J lost 4 bases; unmatched junction nucleotides: 9. The CDR3 is 15 amino acids.

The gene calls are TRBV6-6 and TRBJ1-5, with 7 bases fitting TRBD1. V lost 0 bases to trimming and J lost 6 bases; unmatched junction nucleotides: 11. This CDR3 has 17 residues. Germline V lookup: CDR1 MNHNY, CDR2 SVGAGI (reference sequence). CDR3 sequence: CASSYSIRQGQGQPQHF. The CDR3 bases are TGTGCCAGCAGTTACTCGATCAGACAGGGTCAGGGTCAGCCCCAGCATTTT.

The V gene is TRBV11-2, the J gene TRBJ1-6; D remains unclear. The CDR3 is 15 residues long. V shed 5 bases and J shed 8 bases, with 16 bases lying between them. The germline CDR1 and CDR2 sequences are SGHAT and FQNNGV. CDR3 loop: CASSPSDGVYSPLHF. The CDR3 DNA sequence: TGTGCCAGCAGCCCCTCCGACGGGGTATATTCACCCCTCCACTTT.

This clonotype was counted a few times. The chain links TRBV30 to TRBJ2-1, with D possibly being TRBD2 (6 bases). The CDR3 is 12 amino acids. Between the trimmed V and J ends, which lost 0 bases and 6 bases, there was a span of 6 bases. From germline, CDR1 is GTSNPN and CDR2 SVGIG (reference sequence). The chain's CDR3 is CAWSVRGNEQFF. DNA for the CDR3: TGTGCCTGGAGTGTGCGGGGCAATGAGCAGTTCTTC. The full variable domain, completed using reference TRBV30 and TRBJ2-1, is SQTIHQWPATLVQPVGSPLSLECTVEGTSNPNLYWYRQAAGRGLQLLFYSVGIGQISSEVPQNLSASRPQDRQFILSSKKLLLSDSGFYLCAWSVRGNEQFFGPGTRLTVL.

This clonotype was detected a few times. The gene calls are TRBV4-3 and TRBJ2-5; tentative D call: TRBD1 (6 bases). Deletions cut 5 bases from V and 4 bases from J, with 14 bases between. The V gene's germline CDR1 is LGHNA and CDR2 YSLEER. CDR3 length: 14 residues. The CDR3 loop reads CASSSRGLPETQYF. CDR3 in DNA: TGCGCCAGCAGCTCCAGGGGTCTCCCAGAGACCCAGTACTTC.

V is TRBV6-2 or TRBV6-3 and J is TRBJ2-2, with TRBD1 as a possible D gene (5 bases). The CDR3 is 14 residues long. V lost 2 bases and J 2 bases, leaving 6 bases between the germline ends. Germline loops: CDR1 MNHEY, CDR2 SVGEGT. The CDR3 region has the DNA TGTGCCAGCAGTTACGACAGCAACACCGGGGAGCTGTTTTTT. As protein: CASSYDSNTGELFF.

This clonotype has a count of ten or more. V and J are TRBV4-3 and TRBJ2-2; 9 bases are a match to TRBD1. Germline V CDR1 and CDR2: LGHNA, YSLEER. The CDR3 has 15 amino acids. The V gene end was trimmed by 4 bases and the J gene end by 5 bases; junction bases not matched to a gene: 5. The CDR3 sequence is CASSPAGTGTGELFF. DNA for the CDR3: TGCGCCAGCAGCCCAGCCGGGACAGGGACCGGGGAGCTGTTTTTT.

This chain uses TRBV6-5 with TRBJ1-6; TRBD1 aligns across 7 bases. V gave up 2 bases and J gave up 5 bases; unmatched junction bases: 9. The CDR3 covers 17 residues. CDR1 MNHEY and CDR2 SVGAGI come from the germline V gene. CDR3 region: CASSYRPTGANNSPLHF. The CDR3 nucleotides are TGTGCCAGCAGTTACAGACCCACAGGGGCCAATAATTCACCCCTCCACTTT.

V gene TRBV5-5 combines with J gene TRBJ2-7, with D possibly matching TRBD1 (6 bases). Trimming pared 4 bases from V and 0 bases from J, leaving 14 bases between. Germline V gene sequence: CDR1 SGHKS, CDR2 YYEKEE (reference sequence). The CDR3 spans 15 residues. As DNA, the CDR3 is TGTGCCAGCAGCCTAGGGGGACGAAGCTCCTACGAGCAGTACGTC. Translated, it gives CASSLGGRSSYEQYV.

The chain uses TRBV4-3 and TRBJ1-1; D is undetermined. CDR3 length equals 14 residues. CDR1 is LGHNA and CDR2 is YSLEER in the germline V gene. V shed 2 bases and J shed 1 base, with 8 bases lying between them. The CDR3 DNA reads TGCGCCAGCAGCCAAAGATCGGGGAACACTGAAGCTTTCTTT. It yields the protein CASSQRSGNTEAFF.

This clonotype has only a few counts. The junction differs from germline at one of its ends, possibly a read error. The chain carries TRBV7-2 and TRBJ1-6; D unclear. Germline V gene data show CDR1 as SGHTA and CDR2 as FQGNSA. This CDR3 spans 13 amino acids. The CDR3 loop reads CARSSVGSSPLHF. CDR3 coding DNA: TGTGCCAGAAGCTCGGTGGGAAGTTCACCCCTCCACTTT.

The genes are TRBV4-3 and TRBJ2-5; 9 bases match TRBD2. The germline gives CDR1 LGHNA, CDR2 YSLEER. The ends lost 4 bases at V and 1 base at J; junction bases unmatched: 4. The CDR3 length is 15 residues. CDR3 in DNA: TGCGCCAGCAGCCGTAGCGGGGGCCTCCAAGAGACCCAGTACTTC. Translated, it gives CASSRSGGLQETQYF.

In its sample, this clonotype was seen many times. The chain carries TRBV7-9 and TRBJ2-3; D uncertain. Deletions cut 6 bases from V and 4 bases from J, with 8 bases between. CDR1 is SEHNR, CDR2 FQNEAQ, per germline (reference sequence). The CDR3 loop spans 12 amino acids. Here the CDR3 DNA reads TGTGCCAGCAGTTTTACACCAGATACGCAGTATTTT. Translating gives CASSFTPDTQYF.

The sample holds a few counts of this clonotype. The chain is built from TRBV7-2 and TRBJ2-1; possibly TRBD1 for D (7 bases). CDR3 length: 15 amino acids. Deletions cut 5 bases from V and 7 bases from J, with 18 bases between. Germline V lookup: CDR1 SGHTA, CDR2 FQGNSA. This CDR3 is CASSQGGTAGNEQFF. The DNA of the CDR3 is TGTGCCAGCAGCCAGGGGGGTACAGCCGGGAATGAGCAGTTCTTC.

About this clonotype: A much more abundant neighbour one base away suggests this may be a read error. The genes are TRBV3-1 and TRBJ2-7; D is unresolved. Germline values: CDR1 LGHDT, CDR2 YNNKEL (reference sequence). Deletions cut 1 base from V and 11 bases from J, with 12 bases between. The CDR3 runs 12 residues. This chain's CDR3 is CASSQAAQEKYF. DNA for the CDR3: TGTGCCAGCAGCCAAGCCGCCCAGGAGAAGTACTTC.

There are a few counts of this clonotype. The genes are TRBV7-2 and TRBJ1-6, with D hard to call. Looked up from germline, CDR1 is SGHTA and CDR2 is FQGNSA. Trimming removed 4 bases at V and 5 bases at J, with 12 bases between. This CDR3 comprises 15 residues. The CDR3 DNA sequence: TGTGCCAGCAGCTCTTGGACGGGGAATAATTCACCCCTCCACTTT. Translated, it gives CASSSWTGNNSPLHF.

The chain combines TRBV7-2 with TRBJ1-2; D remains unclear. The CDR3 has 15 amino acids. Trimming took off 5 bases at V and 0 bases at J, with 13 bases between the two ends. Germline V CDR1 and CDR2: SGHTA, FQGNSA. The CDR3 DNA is TGTGCCAGCAGCACTAGTCTGGGGACTAACTATGGCTACACCTTC. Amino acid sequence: CASSTSLGTNYGYTF.

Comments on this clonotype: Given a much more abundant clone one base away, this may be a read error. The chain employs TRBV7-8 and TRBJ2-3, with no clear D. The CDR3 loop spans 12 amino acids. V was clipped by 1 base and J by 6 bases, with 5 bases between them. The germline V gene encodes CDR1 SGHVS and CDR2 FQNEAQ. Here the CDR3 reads CASSLVRDTQYF. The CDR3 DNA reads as TGTGCCAGCAGCTTAGTAAGGGATACGCAGTATTTT. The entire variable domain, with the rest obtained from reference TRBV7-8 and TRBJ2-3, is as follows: GAGVSQSPRYKVAKRGQDVALRCDPISGHVSLFWYQQALGQGPEFLTYFQNEAQLDKSGLPSDRFFAERPEGSVSTLKIQRTQQEDSAVYLCASSLVRDTQYFGPGTRLTVL.

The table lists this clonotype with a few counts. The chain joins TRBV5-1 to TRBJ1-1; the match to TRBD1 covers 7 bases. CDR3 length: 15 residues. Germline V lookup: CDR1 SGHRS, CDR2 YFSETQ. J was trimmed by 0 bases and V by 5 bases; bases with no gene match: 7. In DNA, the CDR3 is TGCGCCAGCAGTTACCAGACAGGGTTGAACACTGAAGCTTTCTTT. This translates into CASSYQTGLNTEAFF.

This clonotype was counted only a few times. The CDR3 here is CASSLQAGSTDTQYF. In nucleotides, the CDR3 is TGTGCCAGCAGCCTCCAAGCGGGAAGCACAGATACGCAGTATTTT. The rearrangement links TRBV6-5 to TRBJ2-3; TRBD2 agrees at 7 bases. Germline values: CDR1 MNHEY, CDR2 SVGAGI. The ends lost 6 bases at V and 0 bases at J; junction bases unmatched: 6. The CDR3 loop spans 15 amino acids.

The chain's CDR3 is CASSGGGPYGEQYF. CDR3 nucleotide sequence: TGCGCCAGCAGCGGAGGGGGACCCTATGGGGAGCAGTACTTC. The chain has TRBV5-1 and TRBJ2-7; either TRBD1 or TRBD2 may supply D (6 bases each). Trimming pared 4 bases from V and 7 bases from J, leaving 18 bases between. Germline CDR1 is SGHRS and CDR2 is YFSETQ. There are 14 residues in the CDR3.